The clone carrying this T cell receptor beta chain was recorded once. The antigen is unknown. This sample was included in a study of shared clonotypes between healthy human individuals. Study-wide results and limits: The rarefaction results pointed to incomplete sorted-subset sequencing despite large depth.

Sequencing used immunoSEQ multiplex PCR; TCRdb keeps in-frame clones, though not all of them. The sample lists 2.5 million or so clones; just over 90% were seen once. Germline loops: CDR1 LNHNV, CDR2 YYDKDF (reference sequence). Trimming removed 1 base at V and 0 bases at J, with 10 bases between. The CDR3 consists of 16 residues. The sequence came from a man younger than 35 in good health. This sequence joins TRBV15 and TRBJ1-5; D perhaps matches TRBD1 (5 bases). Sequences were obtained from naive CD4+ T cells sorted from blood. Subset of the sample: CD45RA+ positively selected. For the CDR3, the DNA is TGTGCCACCAGCAGAGGGACATCTTATAGCAATCAGCCCCAGCATTTT. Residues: CATSRGTSYSNQPQHF.